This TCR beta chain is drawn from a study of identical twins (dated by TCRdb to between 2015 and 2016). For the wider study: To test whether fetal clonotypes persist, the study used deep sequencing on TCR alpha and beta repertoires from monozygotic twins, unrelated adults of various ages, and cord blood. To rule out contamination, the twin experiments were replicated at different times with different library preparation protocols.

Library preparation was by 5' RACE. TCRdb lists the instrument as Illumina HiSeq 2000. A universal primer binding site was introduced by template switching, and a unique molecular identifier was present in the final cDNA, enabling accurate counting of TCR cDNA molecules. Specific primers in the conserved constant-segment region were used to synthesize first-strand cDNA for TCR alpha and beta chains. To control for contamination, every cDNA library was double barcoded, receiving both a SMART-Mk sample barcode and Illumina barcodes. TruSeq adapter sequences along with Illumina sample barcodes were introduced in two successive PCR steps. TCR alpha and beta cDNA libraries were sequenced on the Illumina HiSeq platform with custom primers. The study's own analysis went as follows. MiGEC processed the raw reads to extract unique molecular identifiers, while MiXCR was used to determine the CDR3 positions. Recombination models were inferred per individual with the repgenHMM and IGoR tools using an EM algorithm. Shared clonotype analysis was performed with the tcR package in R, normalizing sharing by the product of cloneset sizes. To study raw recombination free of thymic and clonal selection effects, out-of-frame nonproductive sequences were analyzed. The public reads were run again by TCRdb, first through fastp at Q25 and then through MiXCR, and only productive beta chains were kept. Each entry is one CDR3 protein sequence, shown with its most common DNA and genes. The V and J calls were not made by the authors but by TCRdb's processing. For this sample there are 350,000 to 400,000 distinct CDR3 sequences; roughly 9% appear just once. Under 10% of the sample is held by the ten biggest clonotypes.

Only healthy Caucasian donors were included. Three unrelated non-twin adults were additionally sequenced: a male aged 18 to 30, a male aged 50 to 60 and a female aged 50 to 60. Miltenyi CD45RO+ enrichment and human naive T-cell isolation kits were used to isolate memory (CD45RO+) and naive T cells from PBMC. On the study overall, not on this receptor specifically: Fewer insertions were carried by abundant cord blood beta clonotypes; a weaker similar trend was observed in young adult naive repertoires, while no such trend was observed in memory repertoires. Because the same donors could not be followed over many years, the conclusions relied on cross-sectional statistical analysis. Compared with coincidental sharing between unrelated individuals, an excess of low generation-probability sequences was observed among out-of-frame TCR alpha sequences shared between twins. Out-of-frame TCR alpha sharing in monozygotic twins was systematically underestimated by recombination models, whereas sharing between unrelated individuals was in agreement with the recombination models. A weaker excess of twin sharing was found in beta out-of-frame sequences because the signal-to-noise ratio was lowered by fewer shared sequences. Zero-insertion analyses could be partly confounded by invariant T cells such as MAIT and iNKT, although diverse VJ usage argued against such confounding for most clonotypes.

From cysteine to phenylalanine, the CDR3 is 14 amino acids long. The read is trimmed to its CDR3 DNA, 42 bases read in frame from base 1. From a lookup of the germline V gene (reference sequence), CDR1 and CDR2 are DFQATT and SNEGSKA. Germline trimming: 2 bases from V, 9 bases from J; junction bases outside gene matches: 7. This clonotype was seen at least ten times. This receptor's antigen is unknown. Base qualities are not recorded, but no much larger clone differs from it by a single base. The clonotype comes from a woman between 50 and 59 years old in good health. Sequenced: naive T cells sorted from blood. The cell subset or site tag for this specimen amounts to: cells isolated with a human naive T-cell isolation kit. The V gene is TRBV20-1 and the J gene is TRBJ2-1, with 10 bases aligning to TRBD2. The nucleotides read TGCAGTGCTAGAATTCCTAGCGGGAGCCGTGAGCAGTTCTTC. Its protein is CSARIPSGSREQFF.